The rows below give T cell receptor beta chains drawn from one sample of a study of cytomegalovirus exposure and HLA in healthy donors. Generated by immunoSEQ multiplex PCR, the TCRdb table keeps only in-frame clones and is missing some. In the table there are 150,000 to 200,000 clones, around 79% of which are singletons. Sample: PBMCs. Receptors originate from a woman aged 50 to 60 in good health and CMV-seronegative. CDR3s include the opening cysteine and the closing phenylalanine or tryptophan.

cdr3_aa,v_call,cdr3_length,j_call
CASSQEGQNSYEQYF,TRBV4-2,15,TRBJ2-7
CASSSDRGLVEQYF,TRBV18,14,TRBJ2-7
CASSLGKGENTEAFF,TRBV28,15,TRBJ1-1
CASSEIGTGGFGTQYF,TRBV25-1,16,TRBJ2-3
CASSPPSSGELFF,TRBV4-2,13,TRBJ2-2
CAAGTGELFF,TRBV25-1,10,TRBJ2-2
CASSLEEESEQYF,TRBV5-6,13,.
CASSLVDEGQEKLFF,TRBV5-1,15,TRBJ1-4
CASSLGFSGVDEQYF,TRBV5-1,15,TRBJ2-7
CASSLTAESYTF,TRBV28,12,TRBJ1-2
CASGLGDRGLETQYF,TRBV12-5,15,TRBJ2-5
CASSLSLNTEAFF,TRBV7-9,13,TRBJ1-1
CASRISPPYNEQFF,TRBV6-1,14,TRBJ2-1
CASSARPSGNYNEQFF,TRBV9,16,TRBJ2-1
CASSLIAPPNYGYTF,TRBV28,15,TRBJ1-2
CASSLVSGGEAFF,TRBV7-2,13,TRBJ1-1
CASSLEWAGWDGSEKLFF,TRBV7-9,18,TRBJ1-4
CASSLGGGASPYNEQFF,TRBV5-1,17,TRBJ2-1
CASSIKRFDQPQHF,TRBV19,14,TRBJ1-5
CASSLGRQGYNSPLHF,TRBV7-6,16,TRBJ1-6
CASGFGGQGVHNEQFF,TRBV12-5,16,TRBJ2-1
CASSYSKSHSGNTIYF,TRBV6-5,16,TRBJ1-3
CASSSSSDSYEQYF,TRBV7-2,14,.
CASSLIRGQGAGGYTF,TRBV7-2,16,TRBJ1-2
CASSFGTSSLGNEQFF,TRBV28,16,TRBJ2-1
CASTPLGGVGNQPQHF,TRBV19,16,TRBJ1-5
CASSPPSGRNSPLHF,TRBV6-5,15,TRBJ1-6
CASSYGQGLNTEAFF,TRBV6-5,15,TRBJ1-1
CASFKTASSGNTIYF,TRBV7-9,15,TRBJ1-3
CASSFERGRTDTQYF,TRBV28,15,TRBJ2-3
CASSAGDRGPTDTQYF,TRBV9,16,TRBJ2-3
CASSWASAQGTQYF,TRBV7-2,14,TRBJ2-3
CASSITEVGTEAFF,TRBV19,14,TRBJ1-1
CASSQRAGGAGNPYNEQFF,TRBV4-1,19,TRBJ2-1
CASSLKFGLNEKLFF,TRBV4-3,15,TRBJ1-4
CASTEGEAYGYTF,TRBV19,13,TRBJ1-2
CASSGTSGGHTQYF,TRBV6-1,14,TRBJ2-3
CASSRRTGRSTEAFF,TRBV14,15,TRBJ1-1
CASSRLGGAQSNQPQHF,TRBV7-8,17,TRBJ1-5
CASSSAPGGPKNIQYF,TRBV9,16,TRBJ2-4
CASRRDRNNEQFF,TRBV5-4,13,TRBJ2-1
CASSPRDIILYTGELFF,TRBV19,17,TRBJ2-2
CASSLGGITDTQYF,TRBV27,14,TRBJ2-3
CATSRAGQLYEQYF,TRBV15,14,TRBJ2-7
CASSLAGTAIYEQYF,TRBV5-1,15,.
CASSLRAGNTIYF,TRBV27,13,TRBJ1-3
CASSLGEGGTNEQYF,TRBV5-1,15,TRBJ2-7
CASSTVGRNQPQHF,TRBV2,14,TRBJ1-5
CASSPPGRANYGYTF,TRBV18,15,TRBJ1-2
CASSRTGILLDTQYF,TRBV7-3,15,TRBJ2-3
CASSLLRATPYNEQFF,TRBV5-1,16,TRBJ2-1